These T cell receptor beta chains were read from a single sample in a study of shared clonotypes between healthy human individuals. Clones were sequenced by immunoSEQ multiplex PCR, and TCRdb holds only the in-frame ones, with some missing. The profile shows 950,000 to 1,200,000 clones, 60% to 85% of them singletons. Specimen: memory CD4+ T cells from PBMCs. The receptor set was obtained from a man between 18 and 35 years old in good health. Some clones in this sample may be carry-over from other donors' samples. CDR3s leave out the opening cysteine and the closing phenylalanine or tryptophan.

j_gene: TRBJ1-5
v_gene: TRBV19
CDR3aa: ASSANRDQPQH

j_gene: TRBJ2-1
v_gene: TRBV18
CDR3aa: ASSTGLAGLNEQF

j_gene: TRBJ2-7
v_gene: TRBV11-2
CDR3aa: ASSSLRVDEQY

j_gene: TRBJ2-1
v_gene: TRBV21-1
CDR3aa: ASRELYEQF

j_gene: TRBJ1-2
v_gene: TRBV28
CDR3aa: ASREGSVQYAYGYT

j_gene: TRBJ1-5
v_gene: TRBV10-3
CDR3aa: AISDGQKRNQPQH

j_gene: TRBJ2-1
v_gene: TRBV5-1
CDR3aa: ASSLESSSYNEQF

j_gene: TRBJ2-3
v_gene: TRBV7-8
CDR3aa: ASSLARFSTGTDTQY

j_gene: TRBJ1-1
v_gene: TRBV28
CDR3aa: ASSLQQGRGNTEAF

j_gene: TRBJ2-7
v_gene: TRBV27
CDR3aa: ASRIDRVAYEQY

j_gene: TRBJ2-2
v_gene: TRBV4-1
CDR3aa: ASSRSIGQGATGELF

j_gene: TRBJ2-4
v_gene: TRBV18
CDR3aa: ASSPPNSLVSNIQY

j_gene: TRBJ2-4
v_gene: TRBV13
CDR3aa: ASSSDRRNIQY

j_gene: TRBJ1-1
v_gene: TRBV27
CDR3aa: ASSFYRLTEAF

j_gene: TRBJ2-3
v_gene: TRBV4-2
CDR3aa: ASSQDPISTDTQY

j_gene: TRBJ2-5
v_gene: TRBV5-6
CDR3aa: ASSLRKLGGETQY

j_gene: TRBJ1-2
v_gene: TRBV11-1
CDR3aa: ASSALLGGPGYGYT

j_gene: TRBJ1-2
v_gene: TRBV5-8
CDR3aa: ASSLEGTAPYGYT

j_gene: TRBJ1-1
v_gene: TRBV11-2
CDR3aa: ASSGTRFAPEAF

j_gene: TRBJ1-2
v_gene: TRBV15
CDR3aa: ATSRTPLTGSGYT

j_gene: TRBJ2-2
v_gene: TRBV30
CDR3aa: AWSLGGELF

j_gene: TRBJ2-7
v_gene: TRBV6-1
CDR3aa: ASTRSGRSGEQY

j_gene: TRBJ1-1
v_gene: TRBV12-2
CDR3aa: ASRLTSEAF

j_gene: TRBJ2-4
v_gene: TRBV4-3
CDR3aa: ASSQDPYGGRNIQY

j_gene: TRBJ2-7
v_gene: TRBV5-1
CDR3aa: ASSLAKGWSGTSEDKQY

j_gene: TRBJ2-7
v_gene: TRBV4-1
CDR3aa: ASSQRTGDEQY

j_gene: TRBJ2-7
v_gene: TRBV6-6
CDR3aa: ASSYSTSGGHEQY

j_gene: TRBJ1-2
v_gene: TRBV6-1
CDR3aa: ASSEVLGGNYGYT

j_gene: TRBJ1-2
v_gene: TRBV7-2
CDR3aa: ASSFSYSANYGYT

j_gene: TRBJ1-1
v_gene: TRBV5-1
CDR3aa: ASSTSGQNTEAF

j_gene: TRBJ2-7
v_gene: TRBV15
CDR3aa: ATSRDGGTTSYEQY

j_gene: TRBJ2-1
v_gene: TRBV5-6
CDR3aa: ASSSRRRNEQF

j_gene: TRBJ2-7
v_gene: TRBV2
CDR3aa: ASSAGGAYEQY

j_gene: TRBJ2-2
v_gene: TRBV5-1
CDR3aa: ASSAWTGDPTGELF

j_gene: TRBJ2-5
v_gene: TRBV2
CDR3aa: ASSARLAGEETQY

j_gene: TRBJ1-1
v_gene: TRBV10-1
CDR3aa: ASSVYRGGTEAF

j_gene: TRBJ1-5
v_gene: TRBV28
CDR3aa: ASSLTGQPQH

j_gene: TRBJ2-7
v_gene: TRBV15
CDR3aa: ATSQRVGQGYEQY

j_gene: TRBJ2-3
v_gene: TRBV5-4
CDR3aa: ASSQWGSGGYTQY

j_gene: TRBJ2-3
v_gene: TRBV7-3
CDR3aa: ASSLTGLGDTQY

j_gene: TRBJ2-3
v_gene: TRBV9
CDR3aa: ASSSQMDTQY

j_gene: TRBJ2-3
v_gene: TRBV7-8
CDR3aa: ASSPHRGKSTDTQY